This TCR beta chain was sequenced during a study of blood T cell repertoires in COVID-19. Trimming cost V 4 bases and J 3 bases; bases outside gene matches: 4. The CDR3 runs 14 residues. Germline-derived CDR1 and CDR2 are SGHDN and FVKESK. Sequencing was performed with immunoSEQ multiplex PCR; in TCRdb, only in-frame clones are kept and a portion is missing. The sample has about 280,000 clones, approximately 81% seen once. The chain recombines TRBV14 with TRBJ2-7; 9 nucleotides agree with TRBD2. Sequencing used PBMCs or T cells enriched from blood (not recorded which). This TCR was sampled from a woman aged 45-65 years who had recovered from COVID-19. CDR3 amino acids: CASSPGLAIYEQYF. In DNA, the CDR3 is TGTGCCAGCAGCCCGGGACTAGCAATCTACGAGCAGTACTTC.